The 15 T cell receptor beta chains listed next were all sequenced from one sample in a study of blood T cell repertoires in COVID-19 (dated by TCRdb to the early 2020s). Library preparation used the immunoSEQ multiplex PCR assay. TCRdb limited this immuneACCESS table to in-frame rearrangements with V and J called. A share of clones is missing; checked studies link under half to unresolved V genes, and the rest is unexplained. This sample gives approximately 260,000 clones in total; roughly 80% of them show up just once. The top ten constitute approximately 4% of the sample. Material for sequencing was PBMCs or T cells enriched from blood (not recorded which). These receptors were collected from a man aged 25-45 years with acute COVID-19.

The V call is TRBV6-5, the J call TRBJ2-4; 9 bases match TRBD2. The CDR3 is made up of 14 amino acids. V shed 8 bases and J 3 bases; nucleotides not matched to a gene: 5. Germline V lookup: CDR1 MNHEY, CDR2 SVGAGI. CDR3 amino acids: CASSAREGKNIQYF. The CDR3 DNA is TGTGCCAGCTCAGCGCGGGAGGGCAAAAACATTCAGTACTTC.

The CDR3: CASSLGEWRTARWGTQYF. The DNA of the CDR3 is TGTGCCAGCAGCTTAGGGGAGTGGCGGACGGCGCGTTGGGGGACCCAGTACTTC. The V gene is TRBV11-3, the J gene TRBJ2-5; D perhaps matches TRBD2 (5 bases). The CDR3 has 18 residues. The germline V and J ends were trimmed by 1 base and 7 bases, with 25 bases remaining between them. Germline V lookup: CDR1 SGHNT, CDR2 YENEEA.

The genes are TRBV12-5 and TRBJ2-1; 7 nucleotides match TRBD2. The V gene end was trimmed by 1 base and the J gene end by 8 bases; junction bases not matched to a gene: 5. The germline CDR1 and CDR2 sequences are LGHNT and FRNRAP. This CDR3 has 14 residues. The CDR3 reads CASGLAAGDDEQFF. In nucleotides, the CDR3 is TGTGCTAGTGGTTTGGCGGCGGGAGATGATGAGCAGTTCTTC.

The chain carries TRBV6-5 and TRBJ1-4; no firm D call. The germline V gene has CDR1 MNHEY and CDR2 SVGAGI. There are 15 residues in the CDR3. V was pared by 3 bases and J by 3 bases, with 11 bases between. CDR3 loop: CASSYSRTANEKLFF. The CDR3, as DNA: TGTGCCAGCAGTTATAGCAGAACGGCTAATGAAAAACTGTTTTTT.

The chain couples TRBV4-2 to TRBJ1-4, with TRBD1 matching 9 bases. CDR3 length equals 13 residues. Trimming cost V 0 bases and J 11 bases; bases outside gene matches: 1. CDR1 LGHNA and CDR2 YNFKEQ come from the germline V gene. The CDR3 DNA is TGTGCCAGCAGCCAAGAGACAGGGGGGAAACTGTTTTTT. It specifies CASSQETGGKLFF.

This clone was seen a single time. The V gene is TRBV30, the J gene TRBJ1-3; D remains ambiguous. This CDR3 contains 14 residues. The ends were cut back, 3 bases at V and 0 bases at J, with 9 bases in the middle. Looked up from germline, CDR1 is GTSNPN and CDR2 is SVGIG (reference sequence). The CDR3 DNA reads as TGTGCCTGGAGACAAACCAACTCTGGAAACACCATATATTTT. It codes for CAWRQTNSGNTIYF.

V and J are TRBV28 and TRBJ2-7, with a weak D call TRBD1 (6 bases). This CDR3 has 14 amino acids. Germline lookup yields CDR1 MDHEN and CDR2 SYDVKM. V dropped 10 bases and J dropped 4 bases, with 20 bases sitting between them. The CDR3 here is CATRRGGAFYEQYV. CDR3 sequence (DNA): TGTGCCACCCGGCGAGGGGGTGCTTTTTACGAGCAGTACGTC.

J is TRBJ2-1 and V is TRBV14; D is ambiguous. V was cut by 6 bases and J by 0 bases, with 9 bases left in between. Germline CDR1 is SGHDN and CDR2 is FVKESK. CDR3 length equals 14 residues. The CDR3, as DNA: TGTGCCAGCAGTTACGATAGCTCCTACAATGAGCAGTTCTTC. Its translation is CASSYDSSYNEQFF.

The chain employs TRBV4-1 and TRBJ2-1; 9 nucleotides match TRBD2. CDR1 MGHRA and CDR2 YSYEKL come from the germline V gene. The CDR3 spans 17 residues. Trimming removed 3 bases from V and 5 bases from J; junction bases left unmatched: 11. The CDR3 coding sequence is TGCGCCAGCAGCCATCCTGCCGCTAGCGGGACGAACAATGAGCAGTTCTTC. Translation gives CASSHPAASGTNNEQFF.

This clone was seen only a few times. V gene TRBV29-1 combines with J gene TRBJ1-1; maybe TRBD1 (5 bases). CDR1 and CDR2 (germline): SQVTM, ANQGSEA. Trimming shortened V by 7 bases and J by 0 bases, and 21 bases separated the two germline ends. This CDR3 region has 16 residues. In DNA, the CDR3 is TGCAGCGCCACGGGTGGGGCCTCTGGAGTGAACACTGAAGCTTTCTTT. Encoded protein: CSATGGASGVNTEAFF.

In its sample, this clone was seen once. Written as DNA, the CDR3 is TGTGCCAGCATTTCGCCCTCGCGACAGGTCGGGGATGAGCAGTTCTTC. The encoded protein is CASISPSRQVGDEQFF. The V call is TRBV28, the J call TRBJ2-1, with D perhaps matching TRBD1 (6 bases). The CDR3 is 16 residues long. CDR1 is MDHEN, CDR2 SYDVKM, per germline. Deletions cut 7 bases from V and 8 bases from J, with 24 bases between.

This clone came up a few times. The chain combines TRBV6-5 with TRBJ1-2; no clear D. This CDR3 spans 14 amino acids. The germline gives CDR1 MNHEY, CDR2 SVGAGI. Trimming left V 7 bases short and J 5 bases short, with 17 bases between. The CDR3 spells CASTIPAGLYGYTF. For the CDR3, the DNA is TGTGCCAGCACCATCCCGGCGGGGTTATATGGCTACACCTTC.

J is TRBJ1-2 and V is TRBV14; 8 positions agree with TRBD1. The CDR3 runs 15 residues. Germline loops: CDR1 SGHDN, CDR2 FVKESK. J lost 8 bases, V lost 0 bases, and 8 bases had no gene match. The chain's CDR3 is CASSQDLQGALGYTF. As DNA, the CDR3 is TGTGCCAGCAGCCAAGATTTGCAGGGGGCCTTAGGCTACACCTTC.

This sequence joins TRBV29-1 and TRBJ2-2, with 10 bases matching TRBD2. CDR1 is SQVTM, CDR2 ANQGSEA, per germline. This CDR3 has 13 amino acids. V gave up 4 bases and J gave up 6 bases; unmatched junction bases: 2. Here the CDR3 DNA reads TGCAGCGTTGGCAGCGGGAGGGCCGGGGAGCTGTTTTTT. Translation gives CSVGSGRAGELFF.

V is TRBV24-1 and J is TRBJ1-1; D is uncertain. The CDR3 sequence is 13 residues long. Germline V gives CDR1 KGHDR, CDR2 SFDVKD. Trimming took 4 bases from V and 5 from J, leaving 10 bases between them. CDR3 nucleotides: TGTGCCACCAGTGACCCGCCGGGGACTGAAGCTTTCTTT. It encodes CATSDPPGTEAFF.